The 13 T cell receptor beta chains below all came from one sample that was sequenced in a study of human thymus T cells. Corrective cardiac operations yielded the resected thymus tissue. Some clones are missing from TCRdb's copy, which holds only in-frame ones; the method was immunoSEQ multiplex PCR. The sample yields some 130,000 clones, around 95% seen once. The sample consisted of thymus tissue. The receptors come from a boy under two years old with a congenital heart defect but otherwise immunologically healthy.

The chain combines TRBV6-1 with TRBJ2-1, with 10 nucleotides matching TRBD2. CDR3 length equals 17 residues. Germline V lookup: CDR1 MNHNS, CDR2 SASEGT. J gave up 7 bases and V 2 bases, and 11 bases lay outside the gene matches. The CDR3 nucleotides read TGTGCCAGCAGTGAATATCTTGTGGCTAGCGGGGGAAATGAGCAGTTCTTC. As protein: CASSEYLVASGGNEQFF.

J is TRBJ2-5 and V is TRBV4-3; 7 positions match TRBD1. Per the germline V gene, CDR1 is LGHNA and CDR2 is YSLEER. The CDR3 spans 15 residues. The J segment lost 3 bases and the V segment lost 2 bases, leaving 6 bases of the junction unmatched. The CDR3 region is CASSQLGQDEETQYF. The CDR3 region has the DNA TGCGCCAGCAGCCAACTCGGACAGGATGAAGAGACCCAGTACTTC.

The CDR3 reads CASSPLAGGPPKNIQYF. In DNA, the CDR3 is TGCGCCAGCAGCCCCTTAGCGGGGGGGCCTCCCAAAAACATTCAGTACTTC. This sequence joins TRBV4-1 and TRBJ2-4, with 11 bases aligning to TRBD2. With V trimmed by 4 bases and J by 2 bases, 7 bases remained unmatched. This CDR3 has 17 residues. Germline V gene lookup returns CDR1 MGHRA and CDR2 YSYEKL.

The V call is TRBV27, the J call TRBJ1-4, with 12 bases matching TRBD1. The CDR3 consists of 19 residues. V lost 3 bases, J lost 0 bases, and 8 bases stayed unmatched. Per the germline V gene, CDR1 is MNHEY and CDR2 is SMNVEV (reference sequence). The CDR3 nucleotides are TGTGCCAGCAGTTTCAAACCGGGACAGGGGGCATCAACTAATGAAAAACTGTTTTTT. The encoded protein is CASSFKPGQGASTNEKLFF.

This clone was counted once. The V call is TRBV7-2, the J call TRBJ1-2; D may be TRBD1 (6 bases). CDR1 is SGHTA, CDR2 FQGNSA, per germline. Trimming shortened V by 4 bases and J by 4 bases, and 13 bases separated the two germline ends. The CDR3 covers 14 residues. CDR3 nucleotides: TGTGCCAGCAGCTCCGGACAGATTTTCTATGGCTACACCTTC. Protein sequence: CASSSGQIFYGYTF.

CDR3 DNA: TGTGCCAGCAGTTCGACAGGGGGCGCCGGGGAGCTGTTTTTT. Its translation: CASSSTGGAGELFF. V gene TRBV27 combines with J gene TRBJ2-2; the match to TRBD1 covers 10 bases. The CDR3 extends over 14 amino acids. Looked up from germline, CDR1 is MNHEY and CDR2 is SMNVEV (reference sequence). V was pared by 4 bases and J by 6 bases, with 2 bases of the junction left unmatched.

The chain links TRBV30 to TRBJ2-1; tentatively, D is TRBD2 (6 bases). The CDR3 spans 15 residues. Trimming cost V 0 bases and J 8 bases, with 17 bases left between them. In germline, CDR1 is GTSNPN, CDR2 SVGIG (reference sequence). The CDR3 region has the DNA TGTGCCTGGAGTGTACCAGGAGACCGGAGGGATGAGCAGTTCTTC. Protein product: CAWSVPGDRRDEQFF. Complete variable domain (other parts from reference TRBV30 and TRBJ2-1): SQTIHQWPATLVQPVGSPLSLECTVEGTSNPNLYWYRQAAGRGLQLLFYSVGIGQISSEVPQNLSASRPQDRQFILSSKKLLLSDSGFYLCAWSVPGDRRDEQFFGPGTRLTVL.

This rearrangement joins TRBV19 to TRBJ2-3; 13 bases line up with TRBD2. V was clipped by 5 bases and J by 2 bases; unmatched bases: 10. Germline loops: CDR1 LNHDA, CDR2 SQIVND (reference sequence). CDR3 length equals 18 residues. The CDR3 coding sequence is TGTGCCAGTAGTGCCGAAAACACTAGCGGGGGGGACACAGATACGCAGTATTTT. As protein: CASSAENTSGGDTDTQYF.

The J gene is TRBJ2-5, the V gene TRBV27; a weak D match, TRBD1 (6 bases). The CDR3 loop spans 15 amino acids. Germline V CDR1 and CDR2: MNHEY, SMNVEV (reference sequence). V was pared by 5 bases and J by 5 bases, with 18 bases between. The CDR3 DNA is TGTGCCAGCAGTCCCTCTCTGGGGGCCGGGGAGACCCAGTACTTC. It translates to CASSPSLGAGETQYF.

This rearrangement joins TRBV7-3 to TRBJ2-1; TRBD2 matches at 15 bases. CDR3 length equals 20 residues. J lost 0 bases, V lost 5 bases, and 11 bases had no gene match. CDR1 is SGHTA and CDR2 is FQGTGA in the germline V gene. The CDR3 spells CASSATSGTSGGSSYNEQFF. The CDR3 DNA reads TGTGCCAGCAGCGCAACCTCCGGGACTAGCGGGGGGAGCTCCTACAATGAGCAGTTCTTC.

As to this clone: A read error may account for a junction end that differs from germline. The rearrangement joins TRBV5-8 to TRBJ1-2, with 9 bases that match TRBD1. This CDR3 has 14 residues. Germline CDR1 is SGHTS and CDR2 is YDEGEE. In DNA, the CDR3 is TGCGCCAGCAGCCGACAGGGGGTTAGCTATGGCTACACCTTC. It specifies CASSRQGVSYGYTF.

The rearrangement uses TRBV9 and TRBJ1-1; D is perhaps TRBD1 (5 bases). Germline CDR1 is SGDLS and CDR2 is YYNGEE. V was shortened by 0 bases and J by 4 bases, with 7 bases between the two germline ends. The CDR3 has 13 residues. The DNA of the CDR3 is TGTGCCAGCAGCGTAGGCGGGGCCACTGAAGCTTTCTTT. It codes for CASSVGGATEAFF.

This chain uses TRBV4-1 with TRBJ2-7, with 9 bases lining up with TRBD2. The CDR3 totals 16 residues. V trimming: 5 bases; J trimming: 0 bases; junction bases outside the gene matches: 8. Germline CDR1 reads MGHRA; CDR2 reads YSYEKL. CDR3 sequence: CASSYRLAGSSYEQYF. CDR3 bases: TGCGCCAGCAGCTACCGCCTAGCGGGGTCCTCCTACGAGCAGTACTTC.